This TCR beta chain derives from a study of blood T cell repertoires in COVID-19. About the study: The samples span acute and convalescent COVID-19 from the United States, Italy and Spain. PBMCs, B-cell-depleted T cells, or T cells were the source of the cDNA or gDNA that made up the material.

Source study methods: The authors estimated nucleated cell counts from reference gene primer amplification. Assay: immunoSEQ multiplex PCR; the TCRdb copy retains only in-frame clones and omits some. V, J and clone size were drawn from that table, and D and trimming were deduced from the DNA. The sample gives around 80,000 clones, around 83% of which show up once; approximately 8.8% is in the top ten. This clone was seen more than once but under ten times. Germline CDR1 and CDR2: SEHNR and FQNEAQ (reference sequence). V gave up 2 bases and J gave up 4 bases; unmatched junction bases: 5. The CDR3 runs 15 residues.

Input material: peripheral blood. The genes are TRBV7-9 and TRBJ2-4, with 7 nucleotides matching TRBD1. The origin of this receptor is a human donor in a cohort sampled during active COVID-19. The CDR3 sequence is CASSLRGRGKNIQYF. Here the CDR3 DNA reads TGTGCCAGCAGCTTAAGGGGGCGAGGGAAAAACATTCAGTACTTC.